This paragraph covers one TCR beta chain sequence. Antigen specificity is unknown. This specimen belongs to a study of CD4+ T cells in melanoma. Study-level points and caveats: CD8+ T cell, macrophage and B cell function reportedly correlated with neoantigen-specific CD4+ T cells. In melanoma, neoantigen-specific CD4+ T cells reportedly differed in differentiation state.

TCRdb keeps only in-frame clones here, not all; method: immunoSEQ multiplex PCR. The sample consists of roughly 6,900 clones, about three fifths of them appearing once. The CDR3 length is 14 residues. Germline lookup yields CDR1 SGHDT and CDR2 YYEEEE. Trimming took off 4 bases at V and 0 bases at J, with 10 bases between the two ends. This clonotype originated in a human donor with melanoma. The sample comprised cells from a culture (not recorded whether cultured in vitro). V is TRBV5-6 and J is TRBJ1-2; D not resolved. CDR3: CASSILDSNYGYTF. CDR3 in DNA: TGTGCCAGCAGCATACTGGATTCTAACTATGGCTACACCTTC. The variable domain in full, with the rest retrieved from reference TRBV5-6 and TRBJ1-2, is DAGVTQSPTHLIKTRGQQVTLRCSPKSGHDTVSWYQQALGQGPQFIFQYYEEEERQRGNFPDRFSGHQFPNYSSELNVNALLLGDSALYLCASSILDSNYGYTFGSGTRLTVV.